In its sample, the clone carrying this TCR beta chain was seen once. Its antigen is currently unknown. Germline V lookup: CDR1 LNHDA, CDR2 SQIVND (reference sequence). The CDR3 contains 11 residues. This record comes from a study of cytomegalovirus exposure and HLA in healthy donors. Study findings and constraints: Most TCRs appeared rarely, but some public TCRs recurred in many donors. A missense DCLRE1C variant was associated with V- and J-gene trimming of TCR beta chains in a later analysis, and an independent cohort replicated the association. One cluster of highly shared sequence variants probably arose as a sequencing artifact.

This PCR relied on a set of 60 Vbeta primers and 13 Jbeta primers. Profiling relied on immunoSEQ multiplex PCR, and the TCRdb table lists in-frame clones only, not all of them. The data show some 130,000 clones, approximately 86% seen once. The chain joins TRBV19 to TRBJ1-2, with D uncertain. Material: PBMCs. The sequence derives from a boy between 10 and 17 years old in good health and CMV-seronegative. CDR3: CASRANYGYTF. DNA for the CDR3: TGTGCTAGCCGTGCTAACTATGGCTACACCTTC. Complete variable domain (other parts from reference TRBV19 and TRBJ1-2): DGGITQSPKYLFRKEGQNVTLSCEQNLNHDAMYWYRQDPGQGLRLIYYSQIVNDFQKGDIAEGYSVSREKKESFPLTVTSAQKNPTAFYLCASRANYGYTFGSGTRLTVV.